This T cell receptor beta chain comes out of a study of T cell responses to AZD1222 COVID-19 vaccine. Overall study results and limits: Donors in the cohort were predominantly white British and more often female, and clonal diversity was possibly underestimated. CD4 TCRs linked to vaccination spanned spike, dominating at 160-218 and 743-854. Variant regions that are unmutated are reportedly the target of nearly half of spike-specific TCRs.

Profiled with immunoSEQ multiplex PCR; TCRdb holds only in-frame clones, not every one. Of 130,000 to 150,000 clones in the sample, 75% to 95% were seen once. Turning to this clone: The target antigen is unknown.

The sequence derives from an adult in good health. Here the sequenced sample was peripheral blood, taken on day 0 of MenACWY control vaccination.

In nucleotides, the CDR3 is TGTGCCAGTTCCTGGGACCTCGGGGACTATGGCTACACCTTC. Protein product: CASSWDLGDYGYTF. This chain links TRBV6-5 with TRBJ1-2; weak D call: TRBD1 (5 bases). Germline V gene data show CDR1 as MNHEY and CDR2 as SVGAGI. V lost 9 bases and J lost 3, with 17 bases in between. The CDR3 runs 14 residues.